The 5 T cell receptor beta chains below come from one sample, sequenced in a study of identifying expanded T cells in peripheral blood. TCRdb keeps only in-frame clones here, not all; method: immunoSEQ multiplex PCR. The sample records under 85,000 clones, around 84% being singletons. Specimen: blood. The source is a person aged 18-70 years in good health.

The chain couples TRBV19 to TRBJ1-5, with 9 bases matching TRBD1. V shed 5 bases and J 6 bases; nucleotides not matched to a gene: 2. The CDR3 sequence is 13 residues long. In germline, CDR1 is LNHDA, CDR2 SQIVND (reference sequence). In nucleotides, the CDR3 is TGTGCCAGTAGTCCACAGGGGGCTCAGCCCCAGCATTTT. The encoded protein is CASSPQGAQPQHF.

The CDR3 protein is CASSPARIQGYTF. Here the CDR3 DNA reads TGTGCCAGCAGTCCCGCGAGGATTCAAGGCTACACCTTC. This chain links TRBV7-2 with TRBJ1-2; no definite D call. This CDR3 region has 13 residues. Germline values: CDR1 SGHTA, CDR2 FQGNSA. V was cut by 6 bases and J by 8 bases, with 16 bases left in between. Full variable domain (remainder filled in from reference TRBV7-2 and TRBJ1-2): GAGVSQSPSNKVTEKGKDVELRCDPISGHTALYWYRQSLGQGLEFLIYFQGNSAPDKSGLPSDRFSAERTGGSVSTLTIQRTQQEDSAVYLCASSPARIQGYTFGSGTRLTVV.

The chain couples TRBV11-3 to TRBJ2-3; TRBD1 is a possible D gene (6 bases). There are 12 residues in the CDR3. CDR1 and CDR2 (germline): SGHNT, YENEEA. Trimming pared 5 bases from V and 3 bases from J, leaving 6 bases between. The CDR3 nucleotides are TGTGCCAGCAGCACAGGGACAGATACGCAGTATTTT. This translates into CASSTGTDTQYF.

This CDR3 reads CAWGIGHLGGETQYF. CDR3 nucleotides: TGTGCCTGGGGGATAGGGCACCTGGGCGGAGAGACCCAGTACTTC. V gene TRBV30 combines with J gene TRBJ2-5; no reliable D call. Germline values: CDR1 GTSNPN, CDR2 SVGIG (reference sequence). The V end was cut by 5 bases, the J end by 4 bases, with 20 bases between. The CDR3 runs to 15 residues.

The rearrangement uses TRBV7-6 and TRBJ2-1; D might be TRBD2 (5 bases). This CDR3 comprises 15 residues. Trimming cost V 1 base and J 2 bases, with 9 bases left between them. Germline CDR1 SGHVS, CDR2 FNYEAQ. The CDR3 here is CASSLGRPPYNEQFF. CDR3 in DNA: TGTGCCAGCAGCTTAGGGAGGCCCCCCTACAATGAGCAGTTCTTC.